These 9 T cell receptor beta chains came from one sample sequenced in a study of blood T cell repertoires in COVID-19. Profiling relied on immunoSEQ multiplex PCR, and the TCRdb table lists in-frame clones only, not all of them. The sample lists around 380,000 clones; approximately 89% were seen once. The sequenced material came from PBMCs or T cells enriched from blood (not recorded which). The source is a man aged 25-45 years who had recovered from COVID-19.

V and J are TRBV6-6 and TRBJ1-2; 9 nucleotides align to TRBD1. The CDR3 spans 14 residues. V dropped 7 bases and J dropped 4; count of bases not matched to a gene: 7. Germline V gives CDR1 MNHNY, CDR2 SVGAGI (reference sequence). CDR3 amino acids: CASTQGQGGYGYTF. The CDR3 DNA reads TGTGCCAGCACTCAGGGACAGGGCGGCTATGGCTACACCTTC.

The rearrangement joins TRBV10-2 to TRBJ2-3; tentatively, D is TRBD2 (5 bases). The germline CDR1 and CDR2 sequences are WSHSY and SAAADI. Trimming pared 4 bases from V and 7 bases from J, leaving 15 bases between. This CDR3 has 14 amino acids. The CDR3 here is CASSGSTTGNTQYF. In DNA, the CDR3 is TGCGCCAGCAGTGGGTCTACCACCGGGAATACGCAGTATTTT.

This clone has a handful of counts. The chain combines TRBV7-6 with TRBJ1-6; possible D gene TRBD1, 6 bases. Trimming took 4 bases from V and 10 from J, leaving 14 bases between them. The germline CDR1 and CDR2 sequences are SGHVS and FNYEAQ. The CDR3 consists of 14 residues. This CDR3 reads CASSSQGNVSPLHF. The CDR3 DNA sequence: TGTGCCAGCAGCTCGCAGGGGAACGTATCACCCCTCCACTTT. Supplemented by reference TRBV7-6 and TRBJ1-6, the full variable domain reads GAGVSQSPRYKVTKRGQDVALRCDPISGHVSLYWYRQALGQGPEFLTYFNYEAQQDKSGLPNDRFSAERPEGSISTLTIQRTEQRDSAMYRCASSSQGNVSPLHFGNGTRLTVT.

J is TRBJ2-1 and V is TRBV7-2; no firm D call. Germline CDR1 and CDR2: SGHTA and FQGNSA. The CDR3 totals 13 residues. Trimming took off 2 bases at V and 7 bases at J, with 9 bases between the two ends. The CDR3 bases are TGTGCCAGCAGCTTACCGGTCGTTAATGAGCAGTTCTTC. Residues: CASSLPVVNEQFF.

The chain uses TRBV4-2 and TRBJ2-1; TRBD2 matches 11 bases. CDR3 length: 17 residues. Germline CDR1 reads LGHNA; CDR2 reads YNFKEQ. Trimming removed 0 bases from V and 9 bases from J; junction bases left unmatched: 10. The CDR3 DNA sequence: TGTGCCAGCAGCCAAGAGGCCGCGACTAGCGGGGTAACTGAGCAGTTCTTC. Protein sequence: CASSQEAATSGVTEQFF.

The CDR3 DNA follows: TGTGCCAGCAGCCCCACGGTTGGGAGCAACACTGAAGCTTTCTTT. Translation: CASSPTVGSNTEAFF. The rearrangement uses TRBV11-2 and TRBJ1-1, with D unclear. The germline V gene has CDR1 SGHAT and CDR2 FQNNGV. V lost 5 bases and J 2 bases, leaving 15 bases between the germline ends. The CDR3 runs 15 residues.

This chain links TRBV18 with TRBJ1-1, with 8 bases fitting TRBD1. Germline loops: CDR1 KGHSH, CDR2 LQKENI. The CDR3 runs to 17 residues. The ends lost 4 bases at V and 1 base at J; junction bases unmatched: 11. In nucleotides, the CDR3 is TGTGCCAGCTCACGGTCCGTGACAGGGGATTGGAACACTGAAGCTTTCTTT. Translated, it gives CASSRSVTGDWNTEAFF.

The chain recombines TRBV27 with TRBJ1-5; 8 bases map to TRBD1. This CDR3 spans 15 amino acids. Losses at the gene ends were 5 bases for V and 5 bases for J; bases not matched to a gene: 8. The germline CDR1 and CDR2 sequences are MNHEY and SMNVEV (reference sequence). The CDR3 is CASSPAGQVYQPQHF. The CDR3 DNA reads TGTGCCAGCAGTCCCGCGGGACAGGTTTATCAGCCCCAGCATTTT.

The chain combines TRBV3-1 (or the pseudogene TRBV3-2) with TRBJ1-2; 8 nucleotides line up with TRBD1. Germline values: CDR1 LGHDT, CDR2 YNNKEL (reference sequence). V lost 0 bases and J lost 6; bases outside the gene matches: 9. The CDR3 totals 16 residues. The CDR3 reads CASSQEYLRTGNGYTF. CDR3 nucleotide sequence: TGTGCCAGCAGCCAAGAGTACCTCAGGACAGGGAATGGCTACACCTTC.